One sample yielded the 15 T cell receptor beta chains listed below, sequenced in a study of regulatory T cells in long-lasting Graves disease (dated by TCRdb to about 2021). In light of the paper, this sample's time point label describes: newly diagnosed GD, antithyroid drugs for less than 3 months. For both TCR sequencing and RNA sequencing, RNA was extracted from PBMCs using TRIzol. Library generation was performed with multiplex PCR. Instrument on record: Illumina HiSeq 4000. iRepertoire HTBI primers and Arm-PCR amplification of CDR3 regions were used to construct TCR beta libraries. Clones were called with MiXCR by TCRdb after fastp trimmed the public reads at Q25, and only in-frame beta chains were retained. Under each unique CDR3 protein, matching rows form one entry showing the most common genes and DNA. For this sample the table gives under 800,000 distinct CDR3 sequences, of which around 17% were detected only once. The top ten clones comprise around a sixth of the sample.

The sample was also reused in another study, on T cells in Graves' hyperthyroidism and ophthalmopathy.

The sequencing used peripheral blood mononuclear cells (PBMCs), collected at new diagnosis, from a patient treated with antithyroid drugs. The receptors shown here come from a woman aged 25 to 39 with Graves disease. Donor details come from another sample of the same person, matched by shared clones.

This clonotype was counted at least ten times. The chain carries TRBV11-2 and TRBJ1-2, with 9 bases fitting TRBD1. V lost 9 bases, J lost 4 bases, and 6 bases stayed unmatched. Germline CDR1 and CDR2: SGHAT and FQNNGV. The CDR3 consists of 13 residues. The CDR3 loop reads CASSDRGGYGYTF. For the CDR3, the DNA is TGTGCCAGTTCGGACAGGGGAGGCTATGGCTACACCTTC.

At least ten counts were recorded for this clonotype. V gene TRBV7-2 combines with J gene TRBJ2-1; 12 nucleotides align to TRBD2. The CDR3 covers 15 residues. Germline CDR1 and CDR2: SGHTA and FQGNSA. V gave up 4 bases and J gave up 7 bases; unmatched junction bases: 5. CDR3 DNA: TGTGCCAGCAGCTATAGGACTAGCGGGGAGAATGAGCAGTTCTTC. Protein: CASSYRTSGENEQFF.

This clonotype was observed a few times. The V and J genes are TRBV7-9 and TRBJ1-4; a possible D gene is TRBD1 (5 bases). The CDR3 totals 15 residues. The germline V gene has CDR1 SEHNR and CDR2 FQNEAQ (reference sequence). Trimming removed 5 bases at V and 7 bases at J, with 17 bases between. Here the CDR3 reads CASSGSDGGGEKLFF. The CDR3 DNA reads TGTGCCAGCAGCGGATCGGACGGGGGTGGTGAAAAACTGTTTTTT.

The chain is built from TRBV28 and TRBJ1-3; the D is unclear. Germline V gene lookup returns CDR1 MDHEN and CDR2 SYDVKM. The CDR3 contains 17 residues. V was shortened by 2 bases and J by 0 bases, with 14 bases between the two germline ends. CDR3 in amino acids: CASSLNLRTHSGNTIYF. DNA for the CDR3: TGTGCCAGCAGTTTAAATTTGAGGACCCACTCTGGAAACACCATATATTTT.

Ten or more counts support this clonotype. This sequence joins TRBV2 and TRBJ1-2, with TRBD1 matching 9 bases. The CDR3 runs 15 residues. Unmatched junction bases numbered 8, after V lost 5 bases and J lost 4 bases. Germline loops: CDR1 SNHLY, CDR2 FYNNEI. For the CDR3, the DNA is TGTGCCAGCAGTCGGGGACAGGGATATAGCTATGGCTACACCTTC. Translating gives CASSRGQGYSYGYTF. Complete variable domain (other parts from reference TRBV2 and TRBJ1-2): EPEVTQTPSHQVTQMGQEVILRCVPISNHLYFYWYRQILGQKVEFLVSFYNNEISEKSEIFDDQFSVERPDGSNFTLKIRSTKLEDSAMYFCASSRGQGYSYGYTFGSGTRLTVV.

The chain has TRBV13 and TRBJ2-7, with D maybe TRBD2 (6 bases). Trimming cost V 2 bases and J 0 bases, with 17 bases left between them. Per germline, CDR1 PRHDT and CDR2 FYEKMQ (reference sequence). This CDR3 is built from 17 residues. CDR3 bases: TGTGCCAGCAGCTTACGACTCCGGGGGTGGGACTCCTACGAGCAGTACTTC. Translating gives CASSLRLRGWDSYEQYF.

The J gene is TRBJ2-7, the V gene TRBV12-3 or TRBV12-4; D not resolved. CDR3 length: 14 residues. Trimming took off 1 base at V and 2 bases at J, with 9 bases between the two ends. This chain's CDR3 is CASSLVPQAYEQYF. CDR3 in DNA: TGTGCCAGCAGTTTAGTACCGCAGGCCTACGAGCAGTACTTC.

This clonotype was detected many times. The rearrangement joins TRBV11-2 to TRBJ2-1; no clear D gene. Germline CDR1 reads SGHAT; CDR2 reads FQNNGV. V shed 0 bases and J shed 9 bases, with 9 bases lying between them. CDR3 length: 13 amino acids. This CDR3 reads CASSLDHASEQFF. For the CDR3, the DNA is TGTGCCAGCAGCTTAGATCATGCGAGTGAGCAGTTCTTC.

This clonotype has more than one count but fewer than ten. The V and J genes are TRBV30 and TRBJ1-5, with D maybe TRBD1 (5 bases). The ends were cut back, 5 bases at V and 6 bases at J, with 14 bases in the middle. Germline V gene lookup returns CDR1 GTSNPN and CDR2 SVGIG (reference sequence). The CDR3 sequence is 13 residues long. The CDR3 loop reads CAWADTGGQPQHF. The CDR3 DNA follows: TGTGCCTGGGCGGACACCGGGGGTCAGCCCCAGCATTTT.

This clonotype was detected many times. This chain links TRBV28 with TRBJ1-1; D is uncertain. CDR3 size: 13 residues. Trimming pared 7 bases from V and 4 bases from J, leaving 13 bases between. From germline, CDR1 is MDHEN and CDR2 SYDVKM. CDR3 amino acids: CASKTGGSTEAFF. CDR3 in DNA: TGTGCCAGCAAAACGGGAGGGAGCACTGAAGCTTTCTTT.

This chain connects TRBV7-9 to TRBJ2-5; the D gene is possibly TRBD1 (5 bases). The germline V gene encodes CDR1 SEHNR and CDR2 FQNEAQ (reference sequence). CDR3 length: 14 residues. The ends were cut back, 4 bases at V and 1 base at J, with 10 bases in the middle. The CDR3 coding sequence is TGTGCCAGCAGCTCACAGGACCCCCAAGAGACCCAGTACTTC. Protein: CASSSQDPQETQYF.

The rearrangement joins TRBV7-9 to TRBJ2-7, with 8 bases lining up with TRBD1. J lost 3 bases, V lost 5 bases, and 12 bases had no gene match. In germline, CDR1 is SEHNR, CDR2 FQNEAQ (reference sequence). This CDR3 is 16 amino acids long. The CDR3 sequence is CASSPGTGNPFYEQYF. The CDR3 DNA reads as TGTGCCAGCAGCCCGGGGACAGGCAATCCATTCTACGAGCAGTACTTC.

This clonotype was counted at least ten times. The CDR3 bases are TGTGCCACCAGTGATTTGAAGTACGGACAGGGCACCGGGGAGCTGTTTTTT. Amino acids: CATSDLKYGQGTGELFF. The V and J genes are TRBV24-1 and TRBJ2-2, with 8 nucleotides matching TRBD1. Germline assignment: CDR1 KGHDR and CDR2 SFDVKD. V lost 0 bases to trimming and J lost 4 bases; unmatched junction nucleotides: 6. This CDR3 is 17 amino acids long.

This clonotype came up many times. The chain has TRBV27 and TRBJ1-5; possibly TRBD1 for D (5 bases). This CDR3 has 17 amino acids. V was trimmed by 7 bases and J by 0 bases, leaving 19 bases between them. Germline V gene lookup returns CDR1 MNHEY and CDR2 SMNVEV (reference sequence). As DNA, the CDR3 is TGTGCCAGCAAACTAGGGGCGGGAGAGTATAGCAATCAGCCCCAGCATTTT. It codes for CASKLGAGEYSNQPQHF.

In its sample, this clonotype was seen a few times. V and J are TRBV5-6 and TRBJ1-3, with a weak D call TRBD1 (6 bases). The CDR3 is 15 residues long. The germline V gene has CDR1 SGHDT and CDR2 YYEEEE. The germline V and J ends were trimmed by 2 bases and 0 bases, with 9 bases remaining between them. As DNA, the CDR3 is TGTGCCAGCAGCTTCCCAGGGGTCTCTGGAAACACCATATATTTT. It specifies CASSFPGVSGNTIYF.